This T cell receptor beta chain came from a study of T cell responses to AZD1222 COVID-19 vaccine. Looked up from germline, CDR1 is SGHRS and CDR2 is YFSETQ. The V gene lost 2 bases and the J gene lost 1 base, with 10 bases spanning the gap. The CDR3 spans 15 residues. There are a few counts of this clone. Antigen: not known. This table comes from immunoSEQ multiplex PCR, and its TCRdb copy is limited to in-frame clones, with some not included. This table holds 150,000 to 200,000 clones, 88% found once. Study findings and constraints: Only a handful of individuals given AZD1222 were seropositive at baseline.

Here the sequenced sample was peripheral blood, taken 28 days after the second AZD1222 dose. This receptor was identified in an adult who received the AZD1222 COVID-19 vaccine. The rearrangement links TRBV5-1 to TRBJ1-5, with D perhaps TRBD1 (5 bases). CDR3: CASSFQGESNQPQHF. DNA of the CDR3: TGCGCCAGCAGCTTTCAGGGAGAAAGCAATCAGCCCCAGCATTTT.